These T cell receptor beta chains were read from a single sample in a study of control samples from healthy donors and cancer patients. Using immunoSEQ multiplex PCR, the repertoire was profiled, and TCRdb retains in-frame clones only, with some absent. The data show 150,000 to 200,000 clones, with about 91% seen just once and under 5% held by the top ten. The sample consisted of blood. These receptors originate from a woman aged 30 to 39 in good health. The CDR3 runs from the conserved cysteine through the conserved F or W. The D gene is left open where the match is weak. Rows give clone size only sometimes, using once, few, many, or a class for an expanded clone.

clone_size d_call j_call v_call cdr3_aa cdr3_nt
NA TRBD2 TRBJ2-2 TRBV24-1 CATSDLGPSGRSGELFF TGTGCCACCAGTGATTTGGGCCCTAGCGGGAGGTCCGGGGAGCTGTTTTTT
few NA TRBJ2-5 TRBV4-1 CASSQVGGWVGETQYF TGCGCCAGCAGCCAAGTCGGCGGATGGGTGGGAGAGACCCAGTACTTC
once NA TRBJ2-1 TRBV7-2 CASSLAGANSYNEQFF TGTGCCAGCAGCTTAGCTGGCGCGAACTCCTACAATGAGCAGTTCTTC
NA TRBD2 TRBJ2-1 TRBV11-3 CASSLAGGAEQFF TGTGCCAGCAGCCTAGCGGGGGGGGCTGAGCAGTTCTTC
few NA TRBJ1-6 TRBV7-9 CASSSFTGGSLHF TGTGCCAGCAGCTCTTTTACGGGAGGGTCCCTCCACTTT
NA NA TRBJ1-1 TRBV18 CASSEDTGNTEAFF TGTGCCAGCTCAGAGGACACGGGGAACACTGAAGCTTTCTTT
NA TRBD1 TRBJ1-2 TRBV5-1 CASSSTGVNYGYTF TGCGCCAGCAGCTCGACAGGGGTTAACTATGGCTACACCTTC
NA TRBD2 TRBJ2-3 TRBV27 CASSVGLAGGTTDTQYF TGTGCCAGCAGTGTAGGACTAGCGGGAGGTACCACAGATACGCAGTATTTT
NA NA TRBJ2-3 TRBV12-3/TRBV12-4 CASSLAGVAQYF TGTGCCAGCAGTTTAGCGGGGGTAGCGCAGTATTTT
NA NA TRBJ2-2 TRBV6-1 CASSEELAKNTGELFF TGTGCCAGCAGTGAAGAACTAGCAAAGAACACCGGGGAGCTGTTTTTT
NA TRBD2 TRBJ2-2 TRBV25-1 CASRSNGGTGELFF TGTGCCAGCAGAAGTAACGGGGGGACCGGGGAGCTGTTTTTT
few TRBD2 TRBJ2-5 TRBV6-6 CASSAIAGLGETQYF TGTGCCAGCAGTGCGATAGCGGGGCTGGGAGAGACCCAGTACTTC
NA TRBD2 TRBJ2-1 TRBV2 CASRGRGSYNEQFF TGTGCCAGCCGCGGGAGGGGCTCCTACAATGAGCAGTTCTTC
NA NA TRBJ1-1 TRBV10-1 CASSPSRGTEAFF TGCGCCAGCAGTCCGTCGCGGGGCACTGAAGCTTTCTTT
NA NA TRBJ1-6 TRBV28 CASSVSYNSPLHF TGTGCCAGCAGTGTTTCCTATAATTCACCCCTCCACTTT
NA NA TRBJ1-2 TRBV11-2 CASSLGAGGYGYTF TGTGCCAGCAGCTTAGGCGCAGGTGGCTATGGCTACACCTTC
NA NA TRBJ2-7 TRBV21-1 CASGKLAGGAYEQYF TGTGCCAGCGGTAAACTAGCGGGAGGGGCCTACGAGCAGTACTTC
few NA TRBJ2-2 TRBV19 CASSISAGGTGELFF TGTGCCAGTAGTATCTCAGCGGGTGGCACCGGGGAGCTGTTTTTT
once NA TRBJ1-4 TRBV27 CASRTTIGAQEKLFF TGTGCCAGCAGAACTACTATAGGGGCGCAGGAAAAACTGTTTTTT
NA NA TRBJ2-7 TRBV28 CASRIYPYEQYF TGTGCCAGCAGGATATATCCCTACGAGCAGTACTTC
NA TRBD1 TRBJ1-2 TRBV5-1 CASSLDPGGDYGYTF TGCGCCAGCAGCTTGGATCCAGGGGGAGACTATGGCTACACCTTC
NA NA TRBJ2-3 TRBV20-1 CSASGRIDTQYF TGCAGTGCTAGTGGCCGGATCGATACGCAGTATTTT
NA NA TRBJ1-3 TRBV7-9 CASSLRTDSGNTIYF TGTGCCAGCAGCTTGAGGACGGACTCTGGAAACACCATATATTTT
once NA TRBJ1-1 TRBV30 CAWSVSENTEAFF TGTGCCTGGAGTGTGTCCGAGAACACTGAAGCTTTCTTT
few TRBD1 TRBJ1-5 TRBV24-1 CATSARPGQGANQPQHF TGTGCCACCAGCGCAAGACCGGGACAGGGGGCTAATCAGCCCCAGCATTTT
NA TRBD1 TRBJ1-2 TRBV9 CASSVEGGRGYTF TGTGCCAGCAGCGTAGAAGGGGGCCGTGGCTACACCTTC
NA NA TRBJ1-2 TRBV2 CASRGGVNYGYTF TGTGCCAGCCGGGGGGGGGTCAACTATGGCTACACCTTC
NA NA TRBJ2-7 TRBV21-1 CASSFRIGQLHSLFSKWGQYF TGTGCCAGCAGCTTCCGGATCGGACAACTACATTCCTTATTTTCGAAGTGGGGCCAGTACTTC
NA TRBD1 TRBJ2-5 TRBV7-9 CASSFRRDRETQYF TGTGCCAGCAGCTTTCGCAGGGACAGAGAGACCCAGTACTTC
NA NA TRBJ2-1 TRBV27 CASRQVRSYNEQFF TGTGCCAGCAGGCAGGTCCGCTCCTACAATGAGCAGTTCTTC
NA NA TRBJ1-3 TRBV10-3 CAISDTSLSGNTIYF TGTGCCATCAGTGATACTTCACTCTCTGGAAACACCATATATTTT
NA NA TRBJ1-2 TRBV2 CASSGLGGLGGYTF TGTGCCAGCAGTGGCCTGGGGGGGCTCGGTGGCTACACCTTC
NA TRBD1 TRBJ2-2 TRBV19 CASKETGGAVTGELFF TGTGCCAGTAAGGAAACAGGGGGCGCGGTCACCGGGGAGCTGTTTTTT